One sample yielded the 20 T cell receptor beta chains listed below, sequenced in a study of OX40 agonist ivuxolimab in advanced cancers. Clones were sequenced by immunoSEQ multiplex PCR, and TCRdb holds only the in-frame ones, with some missing. The sample records more than 40,000 clones, 80% to 85% being singletons. The sample was CD4+ or CD8+ T cells sorted from blood, taken in a trial of the OX40 agonist ivuxolimab. The source of these receptors is an adult with an advanced solid tumor such as melanoma, head and neck, liver or kidney cancer.

This clone came up a few times. The chain joins TRBV7-6 to TRBJ1-5, with D possibly being TRBD1 (5 bases). The germline CDR1 and CDR2 sequences are SGHVS and FNYEAQ. This CDR3 is 15 amino acids long. The V end lost 5 bases, the J end lost 0 bases, and 11 bases lay between the germline ends. The DNA for the CDR3 is TGTGCCAGCAGCGTCGACAGTTATAGCAATCAGCCCCAGCATTTT. This sequence encodes CASSVDSYSNQPQHF.

This rearrangement joins TRBV29-1 to TRBJ2-2; no definite D call. The ends were cut back, 3 bases at V and 6 bases at J, with 8 bases in the middle. This CDR3 comprises 12 residues. Germline loops: CDR1 SQVTM, CDR2 ANQGSEA. The CDR3 DNA reads TGCAGCGTTGACGGCAGCGCCGGGGAGCTGTTTTTT. As protein: CSVDGSAGELFF.

The chain couples TRBV7-9 to TRBJ1-1; 7 nucleotides align to TRBD1. After removal of 3 bases from V and 3 bases from J, the junction contained 7 bases not matched to a gene. CDR3 length: 15 residues. Germline V lookup: CDR1 SEHNR, CDR2 FQNEAQ (reference sequence). The CDR3 nucleotides are TGTGCCAGCAGCTTCCCGCCAACAGGGGACACTGAAGCTTTCTTT. Amino acid sequence: CASSFPPTGDTEAFF.

This clone came up once. CDR3 in DNA: TGTGCCAGCAGTTCCCCCGGGACGGGTGAAAAACTGTTTTTT. Protein product: CASSSPGTGEKLFF. The rearrangement uses TRBV6-5 and TRBJ1-4; weak D call: TRBD1 (5 bases). The CDR3 has 14 amino acids. The germline V gene has CDR1 MNHEY and CDR2 SVGAGI. The ends were cut back, 4 bases at V and 7 bases at J, with 13 bases in the middle.

This clone was seen a handful of times. The chain recombines TRBV6-5 with TRBJ2-1; D is possibly TRBD2 (7 bases). Per germline, CDR1 MNHEY and CDR2 SVGAGI. The CDR3 extends over 15 amino acids. Trimming left V 4 bases short and J 4 bases short, with 14 bases between. The DNA of the CDR3 is TGTGCCAGCAGTTCGGGGGCGGGGGAGTACAATGAGCAGTTCTTC. Translated: CASSSGAGEYNEQFF.

J is TRBJ2-7 and V is TRBV5-6; D perhaps matches TRBD2 (6 bases). The V end lost 0 bases, the J end lost 3 bases, and 10 bases lay between the germline ends. This CDR3 has 14 amino acids. Germline V gene data show CDR1 as SGHDT and CDR2 as YYEEEE. CDR3 sequence: CASSLGLGGYEQYF. CDR3 coding DNA: TGTGCCAGCAGCTTGGGGTTGGGGGGCTACGAGCAGTACTTC. Complete variable domain (other parts from reference TRBV5-6 and TRBJ2-7): DAGVTQSPTHLIKTRGQQVTLRCSPKSGHDTVSWYQQALGQGPQFIFQYYEEEERQRGNFPDRFSGHQFPNYSSELNVNALLLGDSALYLCASSLGLGGYEQYFGPGTRLTVT.

The chain recombines TRBV10-3 with TRBJ2-1; possible D gene TRBD1, 6 bases. V was shortened by 3 bases and J by 5 bases, with 11 bases between the two germline ends. Germline V gene data show CDR1 as ENHRY and CDR2 as SYGVKD. CDR3 size: 14 residues. CDR3 region: CAISDGQSNNEQFF. Here the CDR3 DNA reads TGTGCCATCAGTGATGGACAGAGTAACAATGAGCAGTTCTTC.

This chain connects TRBV7-9 to TRBJ2-5; perhaps D is TRBD1 or TRBD2 (6 bases each). Germline V lookup: CDR1 SEHNR, CDR2 FQNEAQ (reference sequence). CDR3 length: 15 amino acids. Trimming shortened V by 7 bases and J by 9 bases, and 24 bases separated the two germline ends. The CDR3 DNA follows: TGTGCCAGCACCCCCACAGGGAGGCCACAGAGGGCCCAGTACTTC. Its translation: CASTPTGRPQRAQYF.

This rearrangement joins TRBV9 to TRBJ2-7; no reliable D call. The V end lost 0 bases, the J end lost 4 bases, and 14 bases lay between the germline ends. The CDR3 has 15 residues. CDR1 SGDLS and CDR2 YYNGEE come from the germline V gene. CDR3 protein: CASSVGKGIGYEQYF. DNA of the CDR3: TGTGCCAGCAGCGTAGGGAAAGGAATTGGGTACGAGCAGTACTTC. The full variable domain, with the rest looked up from reference TRBV9 and TRBJ2-7, is DSGVTQTPKHLITATGQRVTLRCSPRSGDLSVYWYQQSLDQGLQFLIQYYNGEERAKGNILERFSAQQFPDLHSELNLSSLELGDSALYFCASSVGKGIGYEQYFGPGTRLTVT.

V gene TRBV30 combines with J gene TRBJ2-7; D is possibly TRBD2 (6 bases). V dropped 2 bases and J dropped 6 bases, with 11 bases sitting between them. CDR3 length: 12 residues. In germline, CDR1 is GTSNPN, CDR2 SVGIG (reference sequence). CDR3 nucleotide sequence: TGTGCCTGGAGTTATTCGCGGGGCGAGCAGTACTTC. Translated: CAWSYSRGEQYF.

CDR3 sequence: CASSKTSGDTIYNEQFF. Here the CDR3 DNA reads TGTGCCAGTAGTAAGACTAGCGGAGATACGATTTACAATGAGCAGTTCTTC. J is TRBJ2-1 and V is TRBV19; 9 bases fit TRBD2. Germline CDR1 LNHDA, CDR2 SQIVND (reference sequence). V trimming: 4 bases; J trimming: 4 bases; junction bases outside the gene matches: 11. This CDR3 comprises 17 residues.

The chain employs TRBV5-1 and TRBJ2-7; 10 positions agree with TRBD1. CDR3 length: 14 amino acids. V gave up 2 bases and J gave up 5 bases; unmatched junction bases: 4. Germline V gene data show CDR1 as SGHRS and CDR2 as YFSETQ. The CDR3 sequence is CASSFGQGEDEQYF. As DNA, the CDR3 is TGCGCCAGCAGCTTTGGACAGGGGGAGGACGAGCAGTACTTC.

The chain uses TRBV7-2 and TRBJ2-7; no clear D gene. Trimming pared 1 base from V and 3 bases from J, leaving 10 bases between. This CDR3 has 14 amino acids. The V gene's germline CDR1 is SGHTA and CDR2 FQGNSA. The CDR3 region is CASSLVKSYYEQYF. Here the CDR3 DNA reads TGTGCCAGCAGCTTAGTTAAATCCTACTACGAGCAGTACTTC.

The chain combines TRBV7-9 with TRBJ1-1; unclear D gene. CDR3 length: 15 amino acids. Germline CDR1 is SEHNR and CDR2 is FQNEAQ (reference sequence). V dropped 3 bases and J dropped 1 base, with 12 bases sitting between them. The CDR3 sequence: CASSFEGVRNTEAFF. The CDR3 nucleotides read TGTGCCAGCAGCTTCGAAGGAGTAAGGAACACTGAAGCTTTCTTT. Based on the CDR3 plus reference TRBV7-9 and TRBJ1-1, the full variable domain is DTGVSQNPRHKITKRGQNVTFRCDPISEHNRLYWYRQTLGQGPEFLTYFQNEAQLEKSRLLSDRFSAERPKGSFSTLEIQRTEQGDSAMYLCASSFEGVRNTEAFFGQGTRLTVV.

The chain couples TRBV28 to TRBJ2-1, with a possible D match to TRBD1 (5 bases). Trimming removed 3 bases at V and 6 bases at J, with 9 bases between. In germline, CDR1 is MDHEN, CDR2 SYDVKM. The CDR3 spans 13 residues. CDR3 coding DNA: TGTGCCAGCAGTTTGACAGACCTCAATGAGCAGTTCTTC. As protein: CASSLTDLNEQFF.

The chain joins TRBV7-9 to TRBJ2-1; no clear D. The ends were cut back, 3 bases at V and 6 bases at J, with 15 bases in the middle. From germline, CDR1 is SEHNR and CDR2 FQNEAQ (reference sequence). This CDR3 has 15 amino acids. The CDR3 coding sequence is TGTGCCAGCAGCTTCCCCACGGCCGCGGCCAATGAGCAGTTCTTC. Its protein is CASSFPTAAANEQFF.

The V call is TRBV27, the J call TRBJ2-3; D tentatively fits TRBD1 or TRBD2 (5 bases each). V was clipped by 5 bases and J by 1 base, with 19 bases between them. This CDR3 is 17 amino acids long. CDR1 and CDR2 (germline): MNHEY, SMNVEV (reference sequence). CDR3 bases: TGTGCCAGCAGTCAGTCCGGGTGGGGGTCCGGCACAGATACGCAGTATTTT. Translated, it gives CASSQSGWGSGTDTQYF.

This sequence joins TRBV30 and TRBJ2-1; 8 bases agree with TRBD1. Trimming at V came to 2 bases and at J to 2 bases, leaving 2 bases not matched to a gene. CDR3 length equals 14 residues. Germline V CDR1 and CDR2: GTSNPN, SVGIG (reference sequence). The CDR3 is CAWSPGQAYNEQFF. Here the CDR3 DNA reads TGTGCCTGGAGTCCGGGACAGGCCTACAATGAGCAGTTCTTC.

V gene TRBV5-6 combines with J gene TRBJ1-2; D not certain. The V gene's germline CDR1 is SGHDT and CDR2 YYEEEE. The V end was cut by 1 base, the J end by 3 bases, with 10 bases between. The CDR3 contains 14 residues. CDR3 DNA: TGTGCCAGCAGCTTGACGGGCATGGACTATGGCTACACCTTC. Translated, it gives CASSLTGMDYGYTF. The complete variable domain, with remaining parts taken from reference TRBV5-6 and TRBJ1-2, reads DAGVTQSPTHLIKTRGQQVTLRCSPKSGHDTVSWYQQALGQGPQFIFQYYEEEERQRGNFPDRFSGHQFPNYSSELNVNALLLGDSALYLCASSLTGMDYGYTFGSGTRLTVV.

The rearrangement joins TRBV2 to TRBJ1-5; 10 bases line up with TRBD1. The CDR3 contains 20 residues. V lost 5 bases and J lost 2; bases outside the gene matches: 18. The V gene's germline CDR1 is SNHLY and CDR2 FYNNEI. DNA of the CDR3: TGTGCCAGCAGTTTGACAGGGGGCCTAGGCGGGTTATCTGGCAATCAGCCCCAGCATTTT. This codes for CASSLTGGLGGLSGNQPQHF.